One and the same sample provided the 4 T cell receptor beta chains below, sequenced in a study of CD8 T cells in ankylosing spondylitis. Study-wide results and caveats: Typical of ankylosing spondylitis blood, it appeared, was a TCR beta motif of eight highly homologous variants.

Via MiXCR, TCRdb re-called the 5' RACE reads, giving one row per CDR3 protein. Of fewer than 550,000 distinct CDR3 sequences listed, roughly 5.3% are singletons. The antigens for these receptors are not known. The specimen was blood, either unsorted or a sorted T cell fraction (not recorded which). These TCRs come from a male donor with ankylosing spondylitis.

This clonotype was seen ten or more times. The rearrangement joins TRBV5-8 to TRBJ2-5; maybe TRBD1 (6 bases). The CDR3 sequence is 13 residues long. Trimming removed 7 bases from V and 1 base from J, with 11 bases in between. Germline V gives CDR1 SGHTS, CDR2 YDEGEE. The CDR3 loop is CASPRTVQETQYF. The CDR3 coding sequence is TGTGCCAGCCCTCGGACAGTCCAAGAGACCCAGTACTTC. Drawing the rest from reference TRBV5-8 and TRBJ2-5, the complete variable domain is EAGVTQSPTHLIKTRGQQATLRCSPISGHTSVYWYQQALGLGLQFLLWYDEGEERNRGNFPPRFSGRQFPNYSSELNVNALELEDSALYLCASPRTVQETQYFGPGTRLLVL.

This clonotype was detected only a few times. This rearrangement joins TRBV7-6 to TRBJ2-5; no definite D call. The germline gives CDR1 SGHVS, CDR2 FNYEAQ. Trimming removed 1 base at V and 5 bases at J, with 14 bases between. The CDR3 extends over 15 amino acids. CDR3 in amino acids: CASSLGGVTGETQYF. CDR3 DNA: TGTGCCAGCAGCTTAGGAGGAGTTACTGGGGAGACCCAGTACTTC. Using reference TRBV7-6 and TRBJ2-5 for the parts outside the CDR3, the full variable domain is GAGVSQSPRYKVTKRGQDVALRCDPISGHVSLYWYRQALGQGPEFLTYFNYEAQQDKSGLPNDRFSAERPEGSISTLTIQRTEQRDSAMYRCASSLGGVTGETQYFGPGTRLLVL.

This clonotype was recorded at least ten times. The CDR3 sequence is CSVPVGGTQHF. The CDR3 DNA sequence: TGCAGCGTTCCAGTCGGGGGGACCCAGCATTTT. The chain uses TRBV29-1 and TRBJ1-5; a weak D match, TRBD1 (5 bases). The CDR3 has 11 amino acids. Germline assignment: CDR1 SQVTM and CDR2 ANQGSEA. Trimming removed 5 bases at V and 11 bases at J, with 13 bases between.

This chain connects TRBV27 to TRBJ2-5; TRBD2 agrees at 15 bases. The CDR3 length is 17 residues. V trimming: 4 bases; J trimming: 4 bases; junction bases outside the gene matches: 7. The germline V gene has CDR1 MNHEY and CDR2 SMNVEV (reference sequence). The CDR3 region has the DNA TGTGCCAGCAGTTCGTTAGGACTAGCGGGAGGGTCAGAGACCCAGTACTTC. This encodes CASSSLGLAGGSETQYF.